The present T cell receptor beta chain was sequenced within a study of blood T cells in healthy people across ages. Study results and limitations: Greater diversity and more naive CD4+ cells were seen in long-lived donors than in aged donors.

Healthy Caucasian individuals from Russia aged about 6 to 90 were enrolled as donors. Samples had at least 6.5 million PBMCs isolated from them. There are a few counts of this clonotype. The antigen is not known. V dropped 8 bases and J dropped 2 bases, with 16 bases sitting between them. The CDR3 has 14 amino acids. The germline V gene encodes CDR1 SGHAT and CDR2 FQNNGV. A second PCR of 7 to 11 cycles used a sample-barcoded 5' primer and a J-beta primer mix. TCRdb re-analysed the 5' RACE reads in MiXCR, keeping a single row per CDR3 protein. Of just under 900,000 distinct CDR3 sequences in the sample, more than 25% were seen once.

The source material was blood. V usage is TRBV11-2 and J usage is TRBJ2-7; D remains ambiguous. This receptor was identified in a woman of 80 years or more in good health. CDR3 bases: TGTGCCAGCGAAAGGATGGACGGCCCCTACGAGCAGTACTTC. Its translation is CASERMDGPYEQYF.